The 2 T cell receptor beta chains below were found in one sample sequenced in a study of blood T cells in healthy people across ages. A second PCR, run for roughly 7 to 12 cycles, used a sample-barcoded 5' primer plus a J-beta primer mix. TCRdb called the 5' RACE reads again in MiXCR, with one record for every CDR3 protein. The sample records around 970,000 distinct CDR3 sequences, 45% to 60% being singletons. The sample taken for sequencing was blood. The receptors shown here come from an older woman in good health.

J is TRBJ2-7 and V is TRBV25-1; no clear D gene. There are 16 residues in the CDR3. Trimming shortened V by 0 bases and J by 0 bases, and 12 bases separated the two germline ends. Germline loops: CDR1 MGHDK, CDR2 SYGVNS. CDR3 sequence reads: CASSEYMTSSSYEQYF. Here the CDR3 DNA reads TGTGCCAGCAGTGAATATATGACGTCCAGCTCCTACGAGCAGTACTTC.

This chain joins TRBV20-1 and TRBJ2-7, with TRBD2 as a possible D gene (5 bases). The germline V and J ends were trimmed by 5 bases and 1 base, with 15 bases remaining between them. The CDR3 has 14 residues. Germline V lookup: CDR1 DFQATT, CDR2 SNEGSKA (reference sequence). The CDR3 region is CSAQRPIGSYEQYF. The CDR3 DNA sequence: TGCAGTGCTCAGCGGCCCATCGGATCCTACGAGCAGTACTTC.